The following is a T cell receptor (beta chain) sequence with its context. Its antigen is as yet unknown. Per the germline V gene, CDR1 is SGHDT and CDR2 is YYEEEE. CDR3 length: 13 amino acids. V was clipped by 2 bases and J by 8 bases, with 13 bases between them. Sequencing used immunoSEQ multiplex PCR; TCRdb keeps in-frame clones, though not all of them. The sample lists about 1,800,000 clones, about 94% occurring once. These data are taken from a study of shared clonotypes between healthy human individuals. Whole-study findings and limits: It was the few donors that limited the genetic and exposure-history diversity represented. The sampled material consisted only of blood, and tissue repertoires are likely to differ.

CD8 cells classed as naive were CD45RO-negative and positively selected for CCR7, excluding terminally differentiated effector memory CD45RA+ cells. Sequencing input: naive CD8+ T cells sorted from blood. This sequence originates from a man younger than 35 in good health. V gene TRBV5-6 combines with J gene TRBJ1-1; possibly TRBD1 for D (5 bases). CDR3 DNA: TGTGCCAGCAGCTTTTTTTACAGGACAGAAGCTTTCTTT. It codes for CASSFFYRTEAFF.